The sequence of this T cell receptor (beta chain) was determined in a study of blood T cell repertoires in COVID-19. Study in general: Samples taken during acute and convalescent COVID-19 were collected in the United States, Italy and Spain. PBMCs, B-cell-depleted T cells, or T cells were the source of the cDNA or gDNA that made up the material.

Original processing notes: Cell counts per sample came from amplifying reference gene primers. The method was immunoSEQ multiplex PCR; TCRdb's version includes in-frame clones alone and lacks a portion of them. V, J and clone size derive from that table, while D and trimming were established from the DNA sequence. The table has 140,000 to 150,000 clones, 75% to 90% seen once; the top ten hold about 10%. The sequence was obtained from a man between 60 and 70 years old with active or convalescent COVID-19. Sequencing was carried out using peripheral blood.

The CDR3 region has the DNA TGTGCCACCAGCAGAGATCGGAGGGCGGAGTCCTATAATTCACCCCTCCACTTT. Translating it yields CATSRDRRAESYNSPLHF. V and J are TRBV15 and TRBJ1-6; D is unclear. V was trimmed by 0 bases and J by 1 base, leaving 13 bases between them. Germline V CDR1 and CDR2: LNHNV, YYDKDF (reference sequence). The CDR3 has 18 residues.